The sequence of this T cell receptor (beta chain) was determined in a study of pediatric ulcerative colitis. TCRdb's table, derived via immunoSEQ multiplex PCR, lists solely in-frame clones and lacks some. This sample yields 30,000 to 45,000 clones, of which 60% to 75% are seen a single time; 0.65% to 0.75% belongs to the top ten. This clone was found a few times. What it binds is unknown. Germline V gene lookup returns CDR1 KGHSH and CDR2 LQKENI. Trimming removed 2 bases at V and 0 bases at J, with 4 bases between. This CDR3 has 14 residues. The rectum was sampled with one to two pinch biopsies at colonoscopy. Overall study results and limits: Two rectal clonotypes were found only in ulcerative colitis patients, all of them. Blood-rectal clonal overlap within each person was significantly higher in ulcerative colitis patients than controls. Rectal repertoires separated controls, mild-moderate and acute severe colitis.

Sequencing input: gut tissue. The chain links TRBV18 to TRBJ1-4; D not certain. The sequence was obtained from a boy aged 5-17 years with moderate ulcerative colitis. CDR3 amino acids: CASSPAATNEKLFF. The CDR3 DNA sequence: TGTGCCAGCTCACCAGCAGCAACTAATGAAAAACTGTTTTTT. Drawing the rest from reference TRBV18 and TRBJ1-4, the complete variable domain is NAGVMQNPRHLVRRRGQEARLRCSPMKGHSHVYWYRQLPEEGLKFMVYLQKENIIDESGMPKERFSAEFPKEGPSILRIQQVVRGDSAAYFCASSPAATNEKLFFGSGTQLSVL.